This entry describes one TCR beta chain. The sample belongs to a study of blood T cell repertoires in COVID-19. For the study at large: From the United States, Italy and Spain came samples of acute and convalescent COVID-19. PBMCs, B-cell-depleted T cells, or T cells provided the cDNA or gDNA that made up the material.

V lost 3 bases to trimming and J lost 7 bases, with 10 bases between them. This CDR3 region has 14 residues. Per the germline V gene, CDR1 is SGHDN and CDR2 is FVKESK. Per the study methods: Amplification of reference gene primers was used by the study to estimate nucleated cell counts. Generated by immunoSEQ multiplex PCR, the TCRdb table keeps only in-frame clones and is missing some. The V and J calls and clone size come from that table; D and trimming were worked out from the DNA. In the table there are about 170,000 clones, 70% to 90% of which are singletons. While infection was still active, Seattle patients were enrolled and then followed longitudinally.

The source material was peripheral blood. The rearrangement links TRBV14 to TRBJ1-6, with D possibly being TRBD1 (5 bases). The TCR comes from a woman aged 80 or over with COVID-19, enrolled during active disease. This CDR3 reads CASSHTGGNSPLHF. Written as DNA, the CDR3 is TGTGCCAGCAGCCATACAGGAGGGAATTCACCCCTCCACTTT.